A single sample is the source of the 7 T cell receptor beta chains below, sequenced in a study of OX40 agonist ivuxolimab in advanced cancers. Libraries were made using the immunoSEQ multiplex PCR assay. Imported from immuneACCESS, the table was reduced by TCRdb to in-frame sequences with V and J called. These copies leave out some clones; in studies compared against another copy, an unresolved V gene accounts for under half, and the cause of the remainder is not known. For this sample the table gives just over 20,000 clones, of which about 87% were detected only once. The ten largest clones take up approximately 20% of the sample. The specimen comprised CD4+ or CD8+ T cells sorted from blood, sampled in a trial of the OX40 agonist ivuxolimab. These receptors all stem from an adult with an advanced solid tumor such as melanoma, head and neck, liver or kidney cancer.

The gene calls are TRBV6-5 and TRBJ2-7; D call uncertain. From germline, CDR1 is MNHEY and CDR2 SVGAGI. The CDR3 runs to 11 residues. Trimming cost V 4 bases and J 4 bases, with 5 bases left between them. The CDR3 region is CASSSHYEQYF. CDR3 bases: TGTGCCAGCAGTTCACATTACGAGCAGTACTTC.

The chain links TRBV11-1 to TRBJ2-3; a weak D match, TRBD1 (6 bases). Per germline, CDR1 SGHAT and CDR2 FQDESV (reference sequence). This CDR3 has 15 residues. V lost 5 bases and J 1 base, leaving 13 bases between the germline ends. DNA of the CDR3: TGTGCCAGCAGCCAACAGGGAGAAGGCACAGATACGCAGTATTTT. The encoded protein is CASSQQGEGTDTQYF.

The chain carries TRBV7-2 and TRBJ2-7; D ambiguous. Germline-derived CDR1 and CDR2 are SGHTA and FQGNSA. The CDR3 has 15 residues. Trimming took 4 bases from V and 0 from J, leaving 13 bases between them. The CDR3 region is CASSWAGDTSYEQYF. CDR3 in DNA: TGTGCCAGCAGCTGGGCAGGAGACACCTCCTACGAGCAGTACTTC.

The J gene is TRBJ1-5, the V gene TRBV28, with no clear D. The V end was cut by 2 bases, the J end by 5 bases, with 13 bases between. Germline assignment: CDR1 MDHEN and CDR2 SYDVKM. The CDR3 totals 15 residues. The DNA for the CDR3 is TGTGCCAGCAGTTTAGAAGTGAGGGCCCATCAGCCCCAGCATTTT. Amino acid sequence: CASSLEVRAHQPQHF.

The chain has TRBV6-5 and TRBJ1-2; D is perhaps TRBD1 (6 bases). This CDR3 comprises 15 residues. V was clipped by 6 bases and J by 0 bases, with 14 bases between them. CDR1 is MNHEY, CDR2 SVGAGI, per germline. CDR3: CASSLRGATNYGYTF. The CDR3 DNA is TGTGCCAGCAGCCTCCGGGGGGCTACTAACTATGGCTACACCTTC.

The chain uses TRBV9 and TRBJ1-4, with unresolved D. Germline V lookup: CDR1 SGDLS, CDR2 YYNGEE. The CDR3 sequence is 14 residues long. Trimming removed 3 bases from V and 8 bases from J, with 14 bases in between. The CDR3 loop reads CASSGKGSGEKLFF. Here the CDR3 DNA reads TGTGCCAGCAGCGGGAAAGGGTCTGGCGAAAAACTGTTTTTT.

V gene TRBV21-1 combines with J gene TRBJ2-4. TRBV21-1 counts as a pseudogene. The CDR3 runs 15 residues. The CDR3 DNA follows: TGTGCCAGCAGGGACCTGGGATTGAGCAAAAACATTCAGTACTTC. Protein: CASRDLGLSKNIQYF.